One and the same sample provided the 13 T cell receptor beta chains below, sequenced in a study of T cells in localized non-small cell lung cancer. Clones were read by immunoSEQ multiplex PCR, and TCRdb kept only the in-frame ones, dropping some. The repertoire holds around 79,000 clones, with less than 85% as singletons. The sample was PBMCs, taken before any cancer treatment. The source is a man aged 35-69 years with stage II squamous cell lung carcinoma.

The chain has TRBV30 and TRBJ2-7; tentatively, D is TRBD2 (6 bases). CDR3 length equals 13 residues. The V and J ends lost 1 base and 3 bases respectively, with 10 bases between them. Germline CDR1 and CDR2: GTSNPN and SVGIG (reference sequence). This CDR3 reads CAWSAGDYYEQYF. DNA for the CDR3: TGTGCCTGGAGTGCGGGAGACTACTACGAGCAGTACTTC.

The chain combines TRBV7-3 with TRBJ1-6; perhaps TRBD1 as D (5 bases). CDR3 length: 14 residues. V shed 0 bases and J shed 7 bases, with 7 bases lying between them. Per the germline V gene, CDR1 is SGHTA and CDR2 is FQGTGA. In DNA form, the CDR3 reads TGTGCCAGCAGCTTAACGGGGGTCAATTCACCCCTCCACTTT. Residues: CASSLTGVNSPLHF. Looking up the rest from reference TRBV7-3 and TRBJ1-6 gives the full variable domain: GAGVSQTPSNKVTEKGKYVELRCDPISGHTALYWYRQSLGQGPEFLIYFQGTGAADDSGLPNDRFFAVRPEGSVSTLKIQRTERGDSAVYLCASSLTGVNSPLHFGNGTRLTVT.

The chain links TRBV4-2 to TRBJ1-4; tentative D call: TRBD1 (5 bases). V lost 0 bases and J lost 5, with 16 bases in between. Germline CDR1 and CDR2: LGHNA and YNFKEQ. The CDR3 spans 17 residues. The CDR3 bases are TGTGCCAGCAGCCAAGAGTGGGGGACCGGGTGGAATGAAAAACTGTTTTTT. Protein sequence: CASSQEWGTGWNEKLFF.

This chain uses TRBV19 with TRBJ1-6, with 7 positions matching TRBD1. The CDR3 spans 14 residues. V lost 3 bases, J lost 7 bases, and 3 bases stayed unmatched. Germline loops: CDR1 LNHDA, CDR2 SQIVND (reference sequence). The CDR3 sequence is CASSIARGNSPLHF. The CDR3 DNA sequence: TGTGCCAGTAGTATCGCCAGGGGGAATTCACCCCTCCACTTT.

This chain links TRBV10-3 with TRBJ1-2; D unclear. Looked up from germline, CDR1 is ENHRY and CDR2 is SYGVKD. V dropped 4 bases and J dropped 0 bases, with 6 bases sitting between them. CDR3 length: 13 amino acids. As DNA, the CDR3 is TGTGCCATCAGTGTTCAGCCTAACTATGGCTACACCTTC. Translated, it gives CAISVQPNYGYTF.

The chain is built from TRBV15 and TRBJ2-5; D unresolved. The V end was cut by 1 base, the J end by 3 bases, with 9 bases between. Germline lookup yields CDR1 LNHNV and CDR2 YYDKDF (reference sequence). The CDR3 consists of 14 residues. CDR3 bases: TGTGCCACCAGCAGAGTGGGCAGGAAAGAGACCCAGTACTTC. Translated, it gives CATSRVGRKETQYF.

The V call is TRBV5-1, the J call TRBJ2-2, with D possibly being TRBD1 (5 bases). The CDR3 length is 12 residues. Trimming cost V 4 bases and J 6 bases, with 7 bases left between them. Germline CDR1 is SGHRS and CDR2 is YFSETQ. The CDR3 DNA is TGCGCCAGCAGCGCAGGGCCCGGGGAGCTGTTTTTT. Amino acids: CASSAGPGELFF.

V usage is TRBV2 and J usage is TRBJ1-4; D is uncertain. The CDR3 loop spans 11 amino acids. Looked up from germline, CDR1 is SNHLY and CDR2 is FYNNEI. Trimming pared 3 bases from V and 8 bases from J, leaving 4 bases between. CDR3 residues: CASSDWEKLFF. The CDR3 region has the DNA TGTGCCAGCAGTGACTGGGAAAAACTGTTTTTT.

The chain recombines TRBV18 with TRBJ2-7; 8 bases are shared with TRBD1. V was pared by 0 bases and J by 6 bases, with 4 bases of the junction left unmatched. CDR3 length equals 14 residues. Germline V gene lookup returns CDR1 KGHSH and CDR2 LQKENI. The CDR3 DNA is TGTGCCAGCTCACCACCAGGAACAGGGGGCGAGCAGTACTTC. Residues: CASSPPGTGGEQYF. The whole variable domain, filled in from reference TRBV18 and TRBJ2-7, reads NAGVMQNPRHLVRRRGQEARLRCSPMKGHSHVYWYRQLPEEGLKFMVYLQKENIIDESGMPKERFSAEFPKEGPSILRIQQVVRGDSAAYFCASSPPGTGGEQYFGPGTRLTVT.

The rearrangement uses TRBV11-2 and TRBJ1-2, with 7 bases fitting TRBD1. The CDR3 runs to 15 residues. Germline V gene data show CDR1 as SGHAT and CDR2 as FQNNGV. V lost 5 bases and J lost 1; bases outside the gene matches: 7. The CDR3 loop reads CASSPSRGVNYGYTF. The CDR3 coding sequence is TGTGCCAGCAGCCCGAGCAGGGGGGTTAACTATGGCTACACCTTC.

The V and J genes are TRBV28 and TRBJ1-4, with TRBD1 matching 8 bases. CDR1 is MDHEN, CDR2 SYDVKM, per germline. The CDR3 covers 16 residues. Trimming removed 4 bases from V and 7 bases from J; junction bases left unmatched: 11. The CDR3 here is CASSSPSRGRSEKLFF. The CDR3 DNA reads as TGTGCCAGCAGTTCCCCCAGCAGGGGGCGGTCTGAAAAACTGTTTTTT.

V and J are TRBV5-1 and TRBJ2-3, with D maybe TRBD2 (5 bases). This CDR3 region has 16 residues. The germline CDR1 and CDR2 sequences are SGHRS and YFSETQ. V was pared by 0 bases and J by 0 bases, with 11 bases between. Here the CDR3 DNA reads TGCGCCAGCAGCTTGGGGGCGGACTCTAGCACAGATACGCAGTATTTT. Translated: CASSLGADSSTDTQYF.

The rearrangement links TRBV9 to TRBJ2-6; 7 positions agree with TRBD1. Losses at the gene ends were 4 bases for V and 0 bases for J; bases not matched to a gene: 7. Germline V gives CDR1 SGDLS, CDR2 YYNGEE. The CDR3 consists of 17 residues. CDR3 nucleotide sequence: TGTGCCAGCAGCCCGGGACAGCGAAACTCTGGGGCCAACGTCCTGACTTTC. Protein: CASSPGQRNSGANVLTF.